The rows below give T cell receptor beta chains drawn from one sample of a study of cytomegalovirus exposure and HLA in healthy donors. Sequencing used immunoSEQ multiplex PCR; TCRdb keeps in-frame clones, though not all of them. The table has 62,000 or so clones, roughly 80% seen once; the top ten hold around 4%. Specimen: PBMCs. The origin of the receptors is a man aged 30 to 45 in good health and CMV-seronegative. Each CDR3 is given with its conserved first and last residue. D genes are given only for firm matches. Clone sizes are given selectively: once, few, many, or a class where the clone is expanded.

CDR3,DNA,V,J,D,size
CAWRGGRMETRELFF,TGTGCCTGGAGGGGGGGGCGCATGGAGACCCGGGAGCTGTTTTTT,TRBV30,TRBJ2-2,-,-
CASSLELMRTSGTKSYNEQFF,TGCGCCAGCAGCTTGGAATTGATGAGGACCTCCGGGACTAAATCCTACAATGAGCAGTTCTTC,TRBV5-1,TRBJ2-1,TRBD2,-
CASSPIGLAVYNEQFF,TGTGCCAGCAGTCCGATAGGACTAGCAGTATACAATGAGCAGTTCTTC,TRBV27,TRBJ2-1,TRBD2,-
CAWSVVIGNEQFF,TGTGCCTGGAGTGTAGTCATCGGCAATGAGCAGTTCTTC,TRBV30,TRBJ2-1,-,-
CASSLAGQGTDTQYF,TGTGCCAGCAGCTTAGCCGGACAGGGCACAGATACGCAGTATTTT,TRBV5-6,TRBJ2-3,TRBD1,few
CASRPNGGSNQPQHF,TGTGCCAGCAGACCAAACGGGGGTAGCAATCAGCCCCAGCATTTT,TRBV2,TRBJ1-5,-,-
CSVDRGLGTEAFF,TGCAGCGTCGACAGGGGGCTAGGCACTGAAGCTTTCTTT,TRBV29-1,TRBJ1-1,TRBD1,few
CASSLSGSSYNEQFF,TGTGCCAGCAGCTTATCGGGGTCATCCTACAATGAGCAGTTCTTC,TRBV7-2,TRBJ2-1,-,-
CASTNRVREETQYF,TGTGCCAGCACAAACAGGGTGAGGGAGGAGACCCAGTACTTC,TRBV6-6,TRBJ2-5,-,-
CASSATGNTIYF,TGCGCCAGCTCCGCGACAGGAAACACCATATATTTT,TRBV4-3,TRBJ1-3,-,few
CSVAKNQETQYF,TGCAGCGTTGCTAAGAACCAAGAGACCCAGTACTTC,TRBV29-1,TRBJ2-5,-,-
CASHSGRSRDEQFF,TGTGCCAGCCATAGCGGGAGGAGTAGGGATGAGCAGTTCTTC,TRBV9,TRBJ2-1,TRBD2,-
CASSQLRASGSTDTQYF,TGCGCCAGCAGCCAACTCCGGGCTAGCGGAAGCACAGATACGCAGTATTTT,TRBV4-1,TRBJ2-3,TRBD2,-
CASRSKGGLEKPQHF,TGTGCCAGCAGGTCCAAAGGAGGCCTAGAAAAGCCCCAGCATTTT,TRBV28,TRBJ1-5,-,-
CSVEDKSPGYTF,TGCAGCGTTGAAGATAAATCCCCGGGCTACACCTTC,TRBV29-1,TRBJ1-2,-,-
CATTGNSYEQYF,TGTGCCACCACAGGGAACTCCTACGAGCAGTACTTC,TRBV10-3,TRBJ2-7,-,-
CASSQGGDTQYF,TGTGCCAGCAGCCAAGGGGGAGATACGCAGTATTTT,TRBV2,TRBJ2-3,-,-
CASSPGGGLDEAFF,TGTGCCAGCAGCCCGGGGGGAGGGTTGGATGAAGCTTTCTTT,TRBV9,TRBJ1-1,-,-
CAISAGPNQPQHF,TGTGCCATCAGTGCAGGGCCCAATCAGCCCCAGCATTTT,TRBV10-3,TRBJ1-5,-,once
CASSLRTGSLGEQYF,TGTGCCAGCAGCTTAAGGACAGGGTCCCTGGGCGAGCAGTACTTC,TRBV9,TRBJ2-7,TRBD1,-
CSSSLGAEYGYTF,TGTTCCAGCAGCTTAGGAGCCGAGTATGGCTACACCTTC,TRBV7-9,TRBJ1-2,-,-
CASTPTGGNYGYTF,TGTGCCAGCACCCCGACAGGGGGTAACTATGGCTACACCTTC,TRBV6-6,TRBJ1-2,TRBD1,-
CASSSRDNPNEQFF,TGTGCCAGCAGCTCCCGGGACAACCCCAATGAGCAGTTCTTC,TRBV11-3,TRBJ2-1,-,-
CASSLAITSVTYEQYF,TGTGCCAGCAGCTTGGCCATCACTAGCGTTACCTACGAGCAGTACTTC,TRBV5-5,TRBJ2-7,TRBD2,-
CASSYPTSPNTGELFF,TGTGCCAGCAGTTACCCGACTAGCCCGAACACCGGGGAGCTGTTTTTT,TRBV6-6,TRBJ2-2,TRBD2,-
CASSWGQRNGYEKLFF,TGTGCCAGCAGCTGGGGACAGCGAAACGGTTATGAAAAACTGTTTTTT,TRBV7-2,TRBJ1-4,TRBD1,-
CASYRKALLGTEETQYF,TGCGCCAGCTACCGTAAAGCGCTTCTTGGGACAGAAGAGACCCAGTACTTC,TRBV5-1,TRBJ2-5,TRBD1,-
CASSSTGAARGGEQYF,TGTGCCAGCAGCTCGACAGGGGCCGCCAGGGGCGGCGAGCAGTACTTC,TRBV7-9,TRBJ2-7,TRBD1,-
CASSSAGGETPYEQYF,TGCGCCAGCAGCTCCGCCGGCGGGGAAACCCCCTACGAGCAGTACTTC,TRBV5-1,TRBJ2-7,-,-
CASRPQGMKDTEAFF,TGTGCCAGCCGACCTCAGGGGATGAAGGACACTGAAGCTTTCTTT,TRBV6-5,TRBJ1-1,-,-
CASSQSIAAGVPSTDTQYF,TGTGCCAGCAGCCAATCTATTGCTGCGGGGGTCCCTAGCACAGATACGCAGTATTTT,TRBV14,TRBJ2-3,TRBD2,-
CASSPLRGSGNTIYF,TGTGCCAGCAGCCCTCTCCGAGGCTCTGGAAACACCATATATTTT,TRBV11-1,TRBJ1-3,-,-
CASSLGPGQGDTGELFF,TGTGCCAGCAGCTTAGGACCAGGACAGGGCGACACCGGGGAGCTGTTTTTT,TRBV7-3,TRBJ2-2,TRBD1,-
CASSVGSRAGGLNNEQFF,TGTGCCAGCAGCGTAGGTAGCAGAGCGGGAGGTCTAAACAATGAGCAGTTCTTC,TRBV9,TRBJ2-1,TRBD2,-
CASSLGTSGGEQYF,TGTGCCAGCAGCTTAGGCACTAGCGGAGGCGAGCAGTACTTC,TRBV7-2,TRBJ2-7,TRBD2,-
CASTQLSGLSYEQYF,TGTGCCAGTACACAGCTTTCCGGACTCTCCTACGAGCAGTACTTC,TRBV6-1,TRBJ2-7,-,-
CASSPRGGQGTDTQYF,TGTGCCAGCAGCCCTAGGGGTGGACAGGGGACAGATACGCAGTATTTT,TRBV11-3,TRBJ2-3,TRBD1,-
CASSLGGWHTEAFF,TGTGCCAGCAGCTTGGGAGGGTGGCACACTGAAGCTTTCTTT,TRBV5-8,TRBJ1-1,-,-
CASSPRGGLSLDTQYF,TGTGCCAGCAGCCCGAGGGGGGGGCTCTCATTGGATACGCAGTATTTT,TRBV7-3,TRBJ2-3,-,-
CASSLEAGLAGRNEQFF,TGTGCCAGCAGCTTGGAAGCAGGTCTAGCGGGGCGCAATGAGCAGTTCTTC,TRBV5-4,TRBJ2-1,TRBD2,-
CASSRGGYQPQHF,TGTGCCAGCAGCCGCGGAGGGTATCAGCCCCAGCATTTT,TRBV9,TRBJ1-5,-,-
CASSTDQGGYTIYF,TGTGCCAGCAGTACGGACCAAGGGGGATACACCATATATTTT,TRBV6-5,TRBJ1-3,-,-
CASSPPGVQTFF,TGTGCCAGCAGTCCCCCAGGGGTTCAGACTTTCTTT,TRBV25-1,TRBJ1-1,-,-
CASIVLADYNEQFF,TGTGCCAGCATAGTACTAGCGGACTACAATGAGCAGTTCTTC,TRBV2,TRBJ2-1,TRBD2,-